A selection of T cell receptor beta chains follows, all from one sample in a study of identical twins. MiXCR was run by TCRdb on the 5' RACE reads, yielding one entry per CDR3 protein. The sample lists around 230,000 distinct CDR3 sequences, around a tenth occurring once. The sequencing sample was made of memory (CD45RO+) T cells sorted from blood. These receptors were obtained from a woman between 18 and 30 years old in good health. CDR3s include the opening cysteine and the closing phenylalanine or tryptophan. D genes are given only for firm matches. Part of the rows lack a size; the others show once, few, many or a class for expanded clones.

clone size: many
J gene: TRBJ2-7
D gene: TRBD1
V gene: TRBV12-3/TRBV12-4
CDR3 DNA: TGTGCCAGCACCCAAGGGGGCTTTCAGGACGAGCAGTACTTC
CDR3 protein: CASTQGGFQDEQYF

clone size: many
J gene: TRBJ2-3
D gene: -
V gene: TRBV12-3/TRBV12-4
CDR3 DNA: TGTGCCAGCAGCCCGCCCGCGGGCACAGATACGCAGTATTTT
CDR3 protein: CASSPPAGTDTQYF

clone size: -
J gene: TRBJ2-3
D gene: -
V gene: TRBV20-1
CDR3 DNA: TGCAGTGCGACCGGACAGACTAGCACAGATACGCAGTATTTT
CDR3 protein: CSATGQTSTDTQYF

clone size: -
J gene: TRBJ2-2
D gene: -
V gene: TRBV15
CDR3 DNA: TGTGCCACCAGCAGGTCAGGGCGCACCGGGGAGCTGTTTTTT
CDR3 protein: CATSRSGRTGELFF

clone size: few
J gene: TRBJ1-4
D gene: -
V gene: TRBV20-1
CDR3 DNA: TGCAGTGCTAGAACGGACATCAATGAAAAACTGTTTTTT
CDR3 protein: CSARTDINEKLFF

clone size: -
J gene: TRBJ2-2
D gene: -
V gene: TRBV11-1
CDR3 DNA: TGTGCCAGCAGCTTTTCCGGGGCCTCCGCAATGGACACCGGGGAGCTGTTTTTT
CDR3 protein: CASSFSGASAMDTGELFF

clone size: -
J gene: TRBJ2-2
D gene: -
V gene: TRBV2
CDR3 DNA: TGTGCCAGCACCCTGGACAGAAACACCGGGGAGCTGTTTTTT
CDR3 protein: CASTLDRNTGELFF

clone size: few
J gene: TRBJ2-3
D gene: TRBD2
V gene: TRBV9
CDR3 DNA: TGTGCCAGCAGCCCAAACATTGGACTAGCCGGTGATACGCAGTATTTT
CDR3 protein: CASSPNIGLAGDTQYF

clone size: few
J gene: TRBJ2-5
D gene: -
V gene: TRBV7-2
CDR3 DNA: TGTGCCAGCAGCTTCGCGGGACAAGCACAAGAGACCCAGTACTTC
CDR3 protein: CASSFAGQAQETQYF

clone size: many
J gene: TRBJ2-7
D gene: -
V gene: TRBV2
CDR3 DNA: TGTGCCAGCAGCCACGGTTACGAGCAGTACTTC
CDR3 protein: CASSHGYEQYF

clone size: -
J gene: TRBJ2-5
D gene: TRBD1
V gene: TRBV9
CDR3 DNA: TGTGCCAGCAGCTCACAGGCCGGGACAGCACAAGAGACCCAGTACTTC
CDR3 protein: CASSSQAGTAQETQYF

clone size: -
J gene: TRBJ2-7
D gene: -
V gene: TRBV2
CDR3 DNA: TGTGCCAGTTTGGATGCAGGGTCCGAGCAGTACTTC
CDR3 protein: CASLDAGSEQYF

clone size: -
J gene: TRBJ2-3
D gene: -
V gene: TRBV12-3/TRBV12-4
CDR3 DNA: TGTGCCAGCAGGAGCGCCAGTGTTAGCACAGATACGCAGTATTTT
CDR3 protein: CASRSASVSTDTQYF

clone size: -
J gene: TRBJ2-2
D gene: TRBD2
V gene: TRBV27
CDR3 DNA: TGTGCCAGCAGTTTATCCCAGACTAGCGGGACGGTCGTGGAGCTGTTTTTT
CDR3 protein: CASSLSQTSGTVVELFF

clone size: -
J gene: TRBJ2-7
D gene: TRBD1
V gene: TRBV4-3
CDR3 DNA: TGCGCCAGCAGTCAGGCAGGGGGCCGCGAGCAGTACTTC
CDR3 protein: CASSQAGGREQYF

clone size: -
J gene: TRBJ2-1
D gene: -
V gene: TRBV7-2
CDR3 DNA: TGTGCCAGCAGCCCCACGGGATTCTACAATGAGCAGTTCTTC
CDR3 protein: CASSPTGFYNEQFF

clone size: -
J gene: TRBJ2-3
D gene: TRBD1
V gene: TRBV11-2
CDR3 DNA: TGTGCCAGCAGCCTTAGGGACAGCCAATACACAGATACGCAGTATTTT
CDR3 protein: CASSLRDSQYTDTQYF

clone size: -
J gene: TRBJ2-7
D gene: -
V gene: TRBV20-1
CDR3 DNA: TGCAGTGCTTCCGGGACAATGTCCTACGAGCAGTACTTC
CDR3 protein: CSASGTMSYEQYF

clone size: many
J gene: TRBJ2-4
D gene: TRBD1
V gene: TRBV12-3/TRBV12-4
CDR3 DNA: TGTGCCAGCAGTTCAGGACAGGGCCCCAAAAACATTCAGTACTTC
CDR3 protein: CASSSGQGPKNIQYF

clone size: -
J gene: TRBJ2-6
D gene: -
V gene: TRBV5-6
CDR3 DNA: TGTGCCAGCAGCTTGCAGGCTGGGGCCAACGTCCTGACTTTC
CDR3 protein: CASSLQAGANVLTF

clone size: -
J gene: TRBJ1-6
D gene: TRBD1
V gene: TRBV11-3
CDR3 DNA: TGTGCCAGCGGGTATGGACAGGAAAATTCACCCCTCCACTTT
CDR3 protein: CASGYGQENSPLHF

clone size: -
J gene: TRBJ2-7
D gene: -
V gene: TRBV19
CDR3 DNA: TGTGCCAGTAGCTCAACCGGGACGGTCTCCTACGAGCAGTACTTC
CDR3 protein: CASSSTGTVSYEQYF

clone size: many
J gene: TRBJ2-7
D gene: TRBD2
V gene: TRBV7-2
CDR3 DNA: TGTGCCAGCAGCTTAGGGCCTAGCGGGGGGTTAATATTATCCTACGAGCAGTACTTC
CDR3 protein: CASSLGPSGGLILSYEQYF

clone size: few
J gene: TRBJ2-7
D gene: -
V gene: TRBV21-1
CDR3 DNA: TGTGCCACCCCCGGGCGGACGCGGAAGACCTACGAGCAGTACTTC
CDR3 protein: CATPGRTRKTYEQYF

clone size: many
J gene: TRBJ2-5
D gene: -
V gene: TRBV7-9
CDR3 DNA: TGTGCCACCACCTACGGGACACAAGAGACCCAGTACTTC
CDR3 protein: CATTYGTQETQYF